The 30 T cell receptor beta chains below were found in one sample sequenced in a study of blood T cell repertoires in COVID-19. Data came from immunoSEQ multiplex PCR; TCRdb stores just in-frame clones and leaves some out. The top ten hold around 2.3% of the sample, which has 150,000 to 200,000 clones, 70% to 90% seen once. The specimen was peripheral blood. The receptor set was obtained from a man aged 70-80 years with active or convalescent COVID-19.

The rearrangement uses TRBV6-5 and TRBJ1-1; TRBD1 agrees at 10 bases. This CDR3 contains 16 residues. V shed 2 bases, J shed 5 bases, and the junction held 8 bases outside the gene matches. The germline V gene has CDR1 MNHEY and CDR2 SVGAGI. The CDR3 loop reads CASSYDHRDRGTEAFF. As DNA, the CDR3 is TGTGCCAGCAGTTACGATCACCGGGACAGGGGTACTGAAGCTTTCTTT.

The V and J genes are TRBV3-1 (or the pseudogene TRBV3-2) and TRBJ1-2; D is ambiguous. The CDR3 totals 14 residues. The germline V gene has CDR1 LGHDT and CDR2 YNNKEL (reference sequence). V dropped 3 bases and J dropped 0 bases, with 8 bases sitting between them. The CDR3 nucleotides read TGTGCCAGCAGCCACATCACGGCTAACTATGGCTACACCTTC. Encoded protein: CASSHITANYGYTF.

The V call is TRBV5-1, the J call TRBJ2-3, with 8 bases fitting TRBD2. The junction had 4 bases not matched to a gene; V was cut back by 0 bases and J by 4 bases. CDR3 length equals 15 residues. The germline CDR1 and CDR2 sequences are SGHRS and YFSETQ. The CDR3 loop is CASSLAGRGPDTQYF. CDR3 bases: TGCGCCAGCAGCTTGGCCGGGAGGGGCCCAGATACGCAGTATTTT.

This clone was counted a single time. This chain connects TRBV28 to TRBJ2-4; the match to TRBD1 covers 10 bases. The CDR3 consists of 17 residues. The V gene end was trimmed by 1 base and the J gene end by 0 bases; junction bases not matched to a gene: 3. From germline, CDR1 is MDHEN and CDR2 SYDVKM. CDR3: CASSLLGQGLAKNIQYF. The CDR3 nucleotides read TGTGCCAGCAGTTTATTGGGACAGGGGCTAGCCAAAAACATTCAGTACTTC. Together with reference TRBV28 and TRBJ2-4, the CDR3 gives the full variable domain: DVKVTQSSRYLVKRTGEKVFLECVQDMDHENMFWYRQDPGLGLRLIYFSYDVKMKEKGDIPEGYSVSREKKERFSLILESASTNQTSMYLCASSLLGQGLAKNIQYFGAGTRLSVL.

The rearrangement links TRBV11-2 to TRBJ1-2; D is unclear. The CDR3 length is 15 residues. Germline V gene lookup returns CDR1 SGHAT and CDR2 FQNNGV. The germline V and J ends were trimmed by 2 bases and 0 bases, with 10 bases remaining between them. In nucleotides, the CDR3 is TGTGCCAGCAGCTTAAGGGTGGGAGCTAACTATGGCTACACCTTC. Protein: CASSLRVGANYGYTF. Variable domain in full (rest from reference TRBV11-2 and TRBJ1-2): EAGVAQSPRYKIIEKRQSVAFWCNPISGHATLYWYQQILGQGPKLLIQFQNNGVVDDSQLPKDRFSAERLKGVDSTLKIQPAKLEDSAVYLCASSLRVGANYGYTFGSGTRLTVV.

The V and J genes are TRBV14 and TRBJ2-4, with unresolved D. Trimming stripped 1 base from V and 2 bases from J, with 6 bases between. The CDR3 has 14 residues. CDR1 is SGHDN and CDR2 is FVKESK in the germline V gene. The CDR3 region is CASSQGGTKNIQYF. The CDR3 DNA reads as TGTGCCAGCAGCCAAGGCGGCACCAAAAACATTCAGTACTTC.

The chain joins TRBV18 to TRBJ2-4; 11 positions match TRBD2. J lost 0 bases, V lost 5 bases, and 18 bases had no gene match. Germline assignment: CDR1 KGHSH and CDR2 LQKENI. This CDR3 is built from 21 residues. CDR3 sequence: CASSAPPYGTSGQLAKNIQYF. CDR3 DNA: TGTGCCAGCTCAGCTCCCCCATACGGGACTAGCGGACAACTAGCCAAAAACATTCAGTACTTC.

The chain employs TRBV7-2 and TRBJ2-5, with TRBD1 identical over 8 bases. The CDR3 length is 14 residues. Germline lookup yields CDR1 SGHTA and CDR2 FQGNSA. The junction had 4 bases not matched to a gene; V was cut back by 5 bases and J by 2 bases. The CDR3, as DNA: TGTGCCAGCAGCATCGGGACAGGACAAGAGACCCAGTACTTC. Translation gives CASSIGTGQETQYF.

The rearrangement links TRBV19 to TRBJ2-3, with D possibly matching TRBD1 (5 bases). V shed 0 bases and J shed 0 bases, with 13 bases lying between them. CDR1 LNHDA and CDR2 SQIVND come from the germline V gene (reference sequence). CDR3 size: 17 residues. The CDR3 loop reads CASSIDREGPSTDTQYF. In nucleotides, the CDR3 is TGTGCCAGTAGTATAGACAGGGAAGGTCCAAGCACAGATACGCAGTATTTT.

The chain joins TRBV6-5 to TRBJ2-7, with 7 bases lining up with TRBD2. V was pared by 5 bases and J by 3 bases, with 4 bases of the junction left unmatched. The germline gives CDR1 MNHEY, CDR2 SVGAGI. The CDR3 has 13 residues. CDR3 in DNA: TGTGCCAGCAGTCCGCCGGGGGGCTACGAGCAGTACTTC. Its protein product is CASSPPGGYEQYF.

The chain combines TRBV2 with TRBJ2-1; a possible D gene is TRBD1 (6 bases). The germline V and J ends were trimmed by 6 bases and 5 bases, with 14 bases remaining between them. CDR3 length: 14 residues. Germline loops: CDR1 SNHLY, CDR2 FYNNEI. CDR3 sequence reads: CASRGRRGHNEQFF. DNA of the CDR3: TGTGCCAGCAGGGGACGCAGGGGACACAATGAGCAGTTCTTC.

The V gene is TRBV28, the J gene TRBJ2-1; 9 positions match TRBD2. The germline V gene has CDR1 MDHEN and CDR2 SYDVKM. This CDR3 contains 16 residues. J gave up 4 bases and V 4 bases, and 8 bases lay outside the gene matches. CDR3 DNA sequence: TGTGCCAGCAGTTCGTACGGACTAGCGCAGTACAATGAGCAGTTCTTC. Protein product: CASSSYGLAQYNEQFF.

Written as DNA, the CDR3 is TGTGCCTGGACATCCGGGGGCTCTGGAAACACCATATATTTT. As protein: CAWTSGGSGNTIYF. The V gene is TRBV30, the J gene TRBJ1-3, with D maybe TRBD1 (5 bases). The CDR3 extends over 14 amino acids. Looked up from germline, CDR1 is GTSNPN and CDR2 is SVGIG (reference sequence). V gave up 4 bases and J gave up 0 bases, with 10 bases separating them.

V gene TRBV18 combines with J gene TRBJ1-1; 9 positions agree with TRBD1. The CDR3 loop spans 15 amino acids. In germline, CDR1 is KGHSH, CDR2 LQKENI. Unmatched junction bases numbered 6, after V lost 3 bases and J lost 4 bases. DNA of the CDR3: TGTGCCAGCTCACCTACACAGGGGGCGTTCACTGAAGCTTTCTTT. Translation gives CASSPTQGAFTEAFF.

V gene TRBV7-2 combines with J gene TRBJ1-1, with no clear D. The V gene lost 5 bases and the J gene lost 0 bases, with 13 bases spanning the gap. This CDR3 has 15 amino acids. Germline V gene lookup returns CDR1 SGHTA and CDR2 FQGNSA. In DNA form, the CDR3 reads TGTGCCAGCAGCAAAGCCCGCGGGATGAACACTGAAGCTTTCTTT. It codes for CASSKARGMNTEAFF.

The CDR3 here is CASADRGNQPQHF. The CDR3 nucleotides are TGTGCCAGCGCGGACAGGGGGAATCAGCCCCAGCATTTT. The chain joins TRBV19 to TRBJ1-5, with TRBD1 matching over 10 bases. V dropped 9 bases and J dropped 4; count of bases not matched to a gene: 3. The CDR3 covers 13 residues. CDR1 is LNHDA and CDR2 is SQIVND in the germline V gene (reference sequence).

Here the CDR3 reads CASSIFDREAFF. CDR3 coding DNA: TGTGCCAGTAGTATATTCGACAGGGAGGCTTTCTTT. This chain uses TRBV19 with TRBJ1-1; 7 positions agree with TRBD1. The CDR3 runs to 12 residues. The V segment lost 2 bases and the J segment 11 bases; nucleotides outside the gene matches: 5. Germline CDR1 and CDR2: LNHDA and SQIVND (reference sequence).

The V gene is TRBV2, the J gene TRBJ1-5; possible D gene TRBD1, 6 bases. This CDR3 has 14 residues. Germline CDR1 SNHLY, CDR2 FYNNEI. V lost 4 bases, J lost 7 bases, and 14 bases lay in between. The CDR3 is CASSGGGGAQPQHF. The CDR3 bases are TGTGCCAGCAGTGGGGGTGGGGGGGCGCAGCCCCAGCATTTT.

V is TRBV24-1 and J is TRBJ2-7; D perhaps matches TRBD1 (6 bases). The V end was cut by 7 bases, the J end by 0 bases, with 9 bases between. CDR1 KGHDR and CDR2 SFDVKD come from the germline V gene. The CDR3 runs 13 residues. DNA for the CDR3: TGTGCCACCAGCGGACAGCCCTCCTACGAGCAGTACTTC. It translates to CATSGQPSYEQYF.

The rearrangement joins TRBV5-6 to TRBJ1-4; D is uncertain. Germline lookup yields CDR1 SGHDT and CDR2 YYEEEE. The CDR3 consists of 14 residues. V shed 1 base and J shed 7 bases, with 11 bases lying between them. The CDR3 nucleotides read TGTGCCAGCAGCTTGTTCAGAGGAAGTGAAAAACTGTTTTTT. Residues: CASSLFRGSEKLFF.

CDR3 sequence: CASSSSTGFNEKLFF. CDR3 DNA sequence: TGTGCCAGCAGCTCCTCGACAGGGTTTAATGAAAAACTGTTTTTT. J is TRBJ1-4 and V is TRBV7-2; 7 nucleotides align to TRBD1. The ends lost 4 bases at V and 4 bases at J; junction bases unmatched: 6. The CDR3 covers 15 residues. Germline CDR1 is SGHTA and CDR2 is FQGNSA. Drawing the rest from reference TRBV7-2 and TRBJ1-4, the complete variable domain is GAGVSQSPSNKVTEKGKDVELRCDPISGHTALYWYRQSLGQGLEFLIYFQGNSAPDKSGLPSDRFSAERTGGSVSTLTIQRTQQEDSAVYLCASSSSTGFNEKLFFGSGTQLSVL.

V usage is TRBV5-4 and J usage is TRBJ2-5; 13 positions match TRBD2. The germline V gene encodes CDR1 SGHNT and CDR2 YYREEE (reference sequence). The V gene end was trimmed by 4 bases and the J gene end by 3 bases; junction bases not matched to a gene: 3. The CDR3 runs 15 residues. CDR3 amino acids: CASSIGLAGEETQYF. The CDR3 DNA follows: TGTGCCAGCAGCATTGGACTAGCGGGGGAAGAGACCCAGTACTTC.

V usage is TRBV19 and J usage is TRBJ2-7, with TRBD1 identical over 11 bases. The length of the CDR3 is 13 residues. Losses at the gene ends were 6 bases for V and 2 bases for J; bases not matched to a gene: 0. CDR1 is LNHDA, CDR2 SQIVND, per germline (reference sequence). This CDR3 is CASRGQGAYEQYF. The CDR3 bases are TGTGCCAGTAGGGGACAGGGGGCCTACGAGCAGTACTTC.

This sequence joins TRBV6-2 or TRBV6-3 and TRBJ2-2, with D perhaps TRBD2 (5 bases). Germline V gene sequence: CDR1 MNHEY, CDR2 SVGEGT. The CDR3 has 13 amino acids. V was cut by 5 bases and J by 5 bases, with 9 bases left in between. The CDR3 reads CASSPWETGELFF. For the CDR3, the DNA is TGTGCCAGCAGTCCCTGGGAGACCGGGGAGCTGTTTTTT.

The chain employs TRBV30 and TRBJ2-7, with no clear D. V was clipped by 4 bases and J by 2 bases, with 15 bases between them. The germline gives CDR1 GTSNPN, CDR2 SVGIG (reference sequence). This CDR3 is built from 14 residues. CDR3 protein: CAWKSSHLTYEQYF. In nucleotides, the CDR3 is TGTGCCTGGAAAAGCTCCCACCTAACCTACGAGCAGTACTTC.

This clone has more than one count but fewer than ten. The chain uses TRBV18 and TRBJ1-1, with D perhaps TRBD1 (6 bases). The CDR3 is 18 residues long. CDR1 KGHSH and CDR2 LQKENI come from the germline V gene. V gave up 0 bases and J gave up 1 base, with 18 bases separating them. The CDR3 spells CASSPPRGGLSRNTEAFF. The CDR3 DNA reads as TGTGCCAGCTCACCACCAAGGGGGGGGTTGAGCAGGAACACTGAAGCTTTCTTT.

This chain joins TRBV5-6 and TRBJ2-2; the match to TRBD1 covers 8 bases. This CDR3 contains 13 residues. Germline values: CDR1 SGHDT, CDR2 YYEEEE. The V segment lost 4 bases and the J segment 6 bases; nucleotides outside the gene matches: 2. For the CDR3, the DNA is TGTGCCAGCAGCCAGGACAGGGCCGGGGAGCTGTTTTTT. Protein sequence: CASSQDRAGELFF.

A few counts support this clone. V and J are TRBV5-1 and TRBJ1-4; 7 nucleotides align to TRBD1. The length of the CDR3 is 14 residues. V gave up 0 bases and J gave up 8 bases; unmatched junction bases: 4. The germline V gene has CDR1 SGHRS and CDR2 YFSETQ. The CDR3 protein is CASSLVGGWEKLFF. Written as DNA, the CDR3 is TGCGCCAGCAGCTTGGTAGGGGGCTGGGAAAAACTGTTTTTT.

J is TRBJ2-5 and V is TRBV5-6, with 12 positions matching TRBD2. CDR1 is SGHDT and CDR2 is YYEEEE in the germline V gene. Trimming cost V 3 bases and J 1 base; bases outside gene matches: 4. The CDR3 spans 16 residues. CDR3 in DNA: TGTGCCAGCAGCTCACGACTAGCGGGGGCCCAAGAGACCCAGTACTTC. It specifies CASSSRLAGAQETQYF.

The rearrangement joins TRBV24-1 to TRBJ1-6; D may be TRBD1 (5 bases). V lost 3 bases and J 7 bases, leaving 6 bases between the germline ends. Germline values: CDR1 KGHDR, CDR2 SFDVKD. The CDR3 totals 13 residues. CDR3 DNA sequence: TGTGCCACCAGTGATGGGGGGAATTCACCCCTCCACTTT. Translating it yields CATSDGGNSPLHF.